Each of the 16 T cell receptor beta chains below was sequenced from the same sample in a study of blood T cell repertoires in COVID-19. The assay was immunoSEQ multiplex PCR, and TCRdb's table has in-frame clones only and misses some. The table records around 130,000 clones, 75% to 90% of them present only once. Specimen: peripheral blood. Receptors originate from a woman of 80 years or more with acute or convalescent COVID-19.

The V gene is TRBV7-2, the J gene TRBJ1-2; 10 nucleotides align to TRBD1. CDR1 is SGHTA and CDR2 is FQGNSA in the germline V gene. The V gene end was trimmed by 11 bases and the J gene end by 3 bases; junction bases not matched to a gene: 6. The CDR3 length is 13 residues. The CDR3 protein is CAGTTGGDYGYTF. The CDR3 DNA reads TGTGCCGGAACGACAGGGGGCGACTATGGCTACACCTTC.

The rearrangement uses TRBV28 and TRBJ1-3, with a weak D call TRBD1 (5 bases). The ends were cut back, 3 bases at V and 2 bases at J, with 11 bases in the middle. The germline V gene encodes CDR1 MDHEN and CDR2 SYDVKM. This CDR3 has 15 amino acids. CDR3 sequence (DNA): TGTGCCAGCAGTTTGGGTCTCAGGGCTGGAAACACCATATATTTT. Translating it yields CASSLGLRAGNTIYF.

This clone was recorded only once. The chain couples TRBV7-8 to TRBJ2-3; possible D gene TRBD2, 6 bases. V was cut by 5 bases and J by 8 bases, with 17 bases left in between. Looked up from germline, CDR1 is SGHVS and CDR2 is FQNEAQ. This CDR3 comprises 14 residues. CDR3 loop: CASSMLTSLATQYF. DNA for the CDR3: TGTGCCAGCAGCATGCTGACTAGTCTGGCTACGCAGTATTTT.

This clone showed up just once. This rearrangement joins TRBV6-5 to TRBJ1-6; 8 nucleotides align to TRBD1. This CDR3 has 15 residues. The V gene's germline CDR1 is MNHEY and CDR2 SVGAGI. V lost 0 bases and J lost 7; bases outside the gene matches: 2. The CDR3 reads CASSYSGQVNSPLHF. CDR3 in DNA: TGTGCCAGCAGTTACTCGGGACAGGTCAATTCACCCCTCCACTTT.

This sequence joins TRBV6-5 and TRBJ1-2, with 8 bases matching TRBD1. J was trimmed by 11 bases and V by 2 bases; bases with no gene match: 7. Germline CDR1 reads MNHEY; CDR2 reads SVGAGI. The CDR3 loop spans 13 amino acids. Here the CDR3 reads CASSYPGQGLYTF. CDR3 DNA: TGTGCCAGCAGTTACCCTGGACAGGGTCTGTACACCTTC.

The genes are TRBV12-3 or TRBV12-4 and TRBJ1-3; weak D call: TRBD1 (5 bases). This CDR3 has 13 amino acids. Trimming cost V 7 bases and J 4 bases, with 11 bases left between them. The CDR3 DNA is TGTGCCAGCAACCCCCGGGGGGGAAACACCATATATTTT. Protein product: CASNPRGGNTIYF.

This clone was counted only a few times. The CDR3 sequence is CASSQGTGDNSPLHF. CDR3 in DNA: TGTGCCAGCTCACAGGGGACAGGGGACAATTCACCCCTCCACTTT. The chain uses TRBV18 and TRBJ1-6; 10 bases fit TRBD1. The CDR3 sequence is 15 residues long. Trimming at V came to 4 bases and at J to 7 bases, leaving 4 bases not matched to a gene. Looked up from germline, CDR1 is KGHSH and CDR2 is LQKENI. The full variable domain, in which reference TRBV18 and TRBJ1-6 provide the parts outside the CDR3, is NAGVMQNPRHLVRRRGQEARLRCSPMKGHSHVYWYRQLPEEGLKFMVYLQKENIIDESGMPKERFSAEFPKEGPSILRIQQVVRGDSAAYFCASSQGTGDNSPLHFGNGTRLTVT.

The chain carries TRBV7-9 and TRBJ2-5, with D possibly being TRBD2 (6 bases). CDR1 SEHNR and CDR2 FQNEAQ come from the germline V gene (reference sequence). The CDR3 length is 13 residues. The germline V and J ends were trimmed by 5 bases and 5 bases, with 12 bases remaining between them. In nucleotides, the CDR3 is TGTGCCAGCAGCAGGGACTTTTGGGAGACCCAGTACTTC. Translation gives CASSRDFWETQYF.

The genes are TRBV6-2 or TRBV6-3 and TRBJ1-2; D is unclear. The CDR3 runs 15 residues. V lost 6 bases and J 0 bases, leaving 14 bases between the germline ends. The germline V gene encodes CDR1 MNHEY and CDR2 SVGEGT. In nucleotides, the CDR3 is TGTGCCAGCAGCCCCGCCGGGTCCCCTAACTATGGCTACACCTTC. Protein product: CASSPAGSPNYGYTF.

The chain uses TRBV3-1 (or the pseudogene TRBV3-2) and TRBJ1-1; a weak D match, TRBD1 (5 bases). The CDR3 contains 15 residues. Germline-derived CDR1 and CDR2 are LGHDT and YNNKEL (reference sequence). Between the trimmed V and J ends, which lost 4 bases and 4 bases, there was a span of 16 bases. This CDR3 is CASSLRSGRGTEAFF. Written as DNA, the CDR3 is TGTGCCAGCAGCCTCCGCTCGGGGAGGGGCACTGAAGCTTTCTTT.

The J gene is TRBJ1-5, the V gene TRBV2, with D possibly being TRBD1 (6 bases). The germline CDR1 and CDR2 sequences are SNHLY and FYNNEI. CDR3 length: 16 amino acids. V was clipped by 4 bases and J by 0 bases, with 13 bases between them. CDR3 DNA: TGTGCCAGCAGTGCCGGGACACCGTATAGCAATCAGCCCCAGCATTTT. As protein: CASSAGTPYSNQPQHF.

This CDR3 is CASSQTGGPTTEAFF. CDR3 nucleotides: TGTGCCAGCAGTCAGACAGGGGGGCCGACCACTGAAGCTTTCTTT. The rearrangement uses TRBV6-5 and TRBJ1-1; TRBD1 matches at 9 bases. CDR1 MNHEY and CDR2 SVGAGI come from the germline V gene. V shed 5 bases, J shed 4 bases, and the junction held 8 bases outside the gene matches. The CDR3 runs to 15 residues.

This rearrangement joins TRBV19 to TRBJ1-2, with TRBD1 as a possible D gene (5 bases). V lost 7 bases and J 0 bases, leaving 6 bases between the germline ends. The CDR3 contains 12 residues. Germline V gene lookup returns CDR1 LNHDA and CDR2 SQIVND (reference sequence). The chain's CDR3 is CASTGTNYGYTF. The CDR3 DNA is TGTGCCAGTACAGGGACTAACTATGGCTACACCTTC.

V usage is TRBV6-5 and J usage is TRBJ1-1, with 8 nucleotides matching TRBD1. CDR1 is MNHEY and CDR2 is SVGAGI in the germline V gene. With V trimmed by 2 bases and J by 4 bases, 9 bases remained unmatched. This CDR3 comprises 16 residues. CDR3 coding DNA: TGTGCCAGCAGTTACGCAGGGGGCGCCGGGGGCACTGAAGCTTTCTTT. Translated, it gives CASSYAGGAGGTEAFF.

This sequence joins TRBV5-1 and TRBJ1-4, with 9 bases matching TRBD1. Germline V gene sequence: CDR1 SGHRS, CDR2 YFSETQ. V dropped 3 bases and J dropped 0; count of bases not matched to a gene: 6. This CDR3 region has 17 residues. The CDR3 loop is CASSSRTGDATNEKLFF. CDR3 in DNA: TGCGCCAGCAGCTCCCGGACAGGGGACGCAACTAATGAAAAACTGTTTTTT.

This clone was seen a single time. The gene calls are TRBV6-6 and TRBJ1-1, with TRBD1 as a possible D gene (6 bases). There are 15 residues in the CDR3. Germline CDR1 reads MNHNY; CDR2 reads SVGAGI (reference sequence). The germline V and J ends were trimmed by 6 bases and 6 bases, with 20 bases remaining between them. The CDR3 coding sequence is TGTGCCAGCAGCCGGACAGCCACCAACATCCCTGAAGCTTTCTTT. Translated, it gives CASSRTATNIPEAFF.